This TCR beta chain was recovered during a study of vaccination and CD4 T cells after COVID-19 (dated 2022 in TCRdb). Study-level background: Every convalescent patient had a positive nasal swab PCR test for SARS-CoV-2, with mild disease in 8 to 10 patients and severe disease in one. The time from the second vaccine dose to post-vaccine blood sampling had a median of roughly 70 days and ranged from about 14 to 250 days. The convalescent cohort included six males and four females, with two Hispanic individuals, seven Caucasians, two Asians and one multiracial person. Each participant got two doses of either the Pfizer-BioNTech BNT162b2 vaccine (n=8) or the Moderna mRNA-1273 vaccine (n=2). Culture stimuli were overlapping spike peptide pools from SARS-CoV-2 and from the common cold coronaviruses HCoV-NL63, HCoV-OC43 and HCoV-229E. Post-COVID blood samples were collected from convalescent patients a median of about 92 days after diagnosis, with a range of roughly 30 to 161 days. In around ten COVID-19 convalescent patients and a few infection-naive healthy vaccine recipients, the spike-specific CD4+ TCR repertoire before mRNA vaccination was compared with the repertoire after mRNA vaccination. As controls, cultures received a CEFX viral epitope pool (the positive control), an HIV-1 Nef peptide pool (the negative control), or no peptide at all.

The protocol used for the library was PCR. TCR sequencing of DNA from cultured CD4+ T cells used the Oncomine TCR Beta short-read assay at the Johns Hopkins FTIC core. The QIAamp micro DNA kit was used to extract genomic DNA from the cultured CD4+ T cells. Oncomine TCR Beta libraries made from cultured CD4+ T cells were pooled using unique dual indexes and sequenced on an Illumina iSeq 100. Regarding the original processing steps: Non-productive sequences were filtered out, and CDR3s that did not start with C, did not end with F or W, or were shorter than 7 amino acids were discarded. Antigen-specific clonotypes were identified with the MANAFEST web application by comparing peptide-stimulated wells with reference and other culture wells. An FDR below 0.05, an odds ratio above 5, and a productive frequency above 0.1% in at least two of three replicate wells were required for clones to be considered positive. A clonotype was classed as cross-reactive if the clonotype showed significant expansion both in SARS-CoV-2 spike wells and in at least one common cold coronavirus spike condition. Levenshtein distances (stringdist) and unrooted phylogenetic trees (ape) in R version 3.6.1 were used to assess CDR3 homology. Clones were called with MiXCR by TCRdb after fastp trimmed the public reads at Q25, and only in-frame beta chains were retained. Rows are unified per CDR3 protein, each entry keeping the most common DNA and genes. What appears here as the V and J calls and clone size reflects TCRdb's work, not the paper's. This sample is represented by fewer than 15,000 distinct CDR3 sequences; 50% to 60% of them were singletons. Roughly 4.8% of the sample rests with the top ten.

Broader findings and caveats from the paper: In convalescent patients, a median approximately 89% of post-vaccine SARS-CoV-2-reactive clones were detected only after vaccination, suggesting vaccine-specific priming. Of the vaccine-specific clones found in convalescent patients, nearly all (304 of 307) were mono-reactive for SARS-CoV-2 spike instead of being cross-reactive with common cold coronaviruses. Although the median number of SARS-CoV-2-reactive clonotypes went up from around 20 after infection to 35 to 40 after vaccination, the increase was not significant. Only a relatively small number of convalescent patients were included in the study, and early timepoints following natural infection were not analyzed.

A note on this clonotype: It lacks a known antigen. Base-call qualities are not available, and no considerably larger clone is one nucleotide away.

Explained via the paper, the treatment or condition label denotes: roughly 10-day PBMC culture with coronavirus spike peptide pools or control peptides (ViraFEST assay). The study used the ViraFEST assay, which expanded antigen-specific T cells with peptide pools and then identified expanded clonotypes by TCR sequencing. The convalescent patients' positive SARS-CoV-2 PCR tests were from March to December 2020, which was before the Alpha, Beta and Delta variants emerged in the United States. Under 2.5 million PBMCs per well were cultured in IMDM with approximately 5.5% human AB serum and 8 to 10 IU/ml IL-2, plus 10 ug/ml peptide pools. On days 3 and 7, half of the culture medium was replaced with fresh IL-2-containing medium. Once the cells had been in culture for about 10 days, the EasySep CD4+ T cell isolation kit was used to isolate CD4+ T cells by negative selection. PBMCs were separated from whole blood using Ficoll-Paque Plus gradient centrifugation and then either used fresh or cryopreserved at -140C. Culture conditions were generally each tested in triplicate wells.

The CDR3 contains 15 residues, cysteine and phenylalanine counted. The CDR3 DNA has 45 bases and is translated from base 1. A distance of 19 bases separates the germline ends of V and J, which lose 6 bases and 5 bases respectively. In the germline V gene, CDR1 corresponds to MNHNS and CDR2 to SASEGT. Sequencing used CD4+ T cells from blood, cultured in vitro, obtained before SARS-CoV-2 vaccination. This receptor chain uses TRBV6-1 and TRBJ1-1; no D gene is confidently identified. The origin of this receptor is a human donor who had recovered from COVID-19. The CDR3 reads as follows: CASSSAGWSKTEAFF. The DNA sequence reads TGTGCCAGCAGCTCCGCCGGATGGTCGAAGACTGAAGCTTTCTTT.